This entry is about one T cell receptor beta chain. The data were taken from a study of blood T cell repertoires in COVID-19. As originally analysed: Amplification from reference gene primers served as the basis for estimated nucleated cell counts. Clones were sequenced by immunoSEQ multiplex PCR, and TCRdb holds only the in-frame ones, with some missing. Clone size and the V and J calls come from that table; the DNA yielded D and trimming. The sample holds 65,000 to 100,000 clones, 65% to 85% seen once. Germline CDR1 is LNHDA and CDR2 is SQIVND (reference sequence). The germline V and J ends were trimmed by 9 bases and 2 bases, with 19 bases remaining between them. The CDR3 length is 15 residues.

This receptor was identified in a woman at least 80 years old with acute or convalescent COVID-19. Sequenced material: peripheral blood. This chain uses TRBV19 with TRBJ1-2; TRBD1 is a possible D gene (5 bases). CDR3 coding DNA: TGTGCCAGCAGAGTGGGGCAGGGTGGGAACTATGGCTACACCTTC. Translation gives CASRVGQGGNYGYTF. The whole variable domain, filled in from reference TRBV19 and TRBJ1-2, reads DGGITQSPKYLFRKEGQNVTLSCEQNLNHDAMYWYRQDPGQGLRLIYYSQIVNDFQKGDIAEGYSVSREKKESFPLTVTSAQKNPTAFYLCASRVGQGGNYGYTFGSGTRLTVV.